A selection of T cell receptor beta chains follows, all from one sample in a study of T cell responses to AZD1222 COVID-19 vaccine. Sequencing was performed with immunoSEQ multiplex PCR; in TCRdb, only in-frame clones are kept and a portion is missing. The table records about 180,000 clones, 88% of them present only once. Sequenced here: peripheral blood, sampled on day 0 of AZD1222 vaccination. Receptors were obtained from an adult in good health. Both conserved end residues are trimmed from each CDR3. D genes are given only for firm matches.

v_call d_call cdr3_aa
TRBV5-6 NA ASSASRVETEAF
TRBV10-3 NA AISENREQY
TRBV2 NA ASTGTRGTGELF
TRBV27 TRBD1 ASSYRDRPYEQY
TRBV5-1 NA ASSLRGSLGSNTEAF
TRBV7-8 NA ASSISGNTIY
TRBV19 NA ASSIPPGTGTINYEQY
TRBV19 NA ASSMGLHNEQF
TRBV7-9 NA ASSPRTDPYEQY
TRBV4-3 NA ASSQDVYSGANVLT
TRBV10-3 NA AILGARDNGYT
TRBV2 NA ASSVEQGDTEAF
TRBV27 NA ASSLLGYQETQY
TRBV18 TRBD2 ASSPPDGGAGNEQF
TRBV9 NA ASSVDQGIYGYT
TRBV2 TRBD1 ASTLRPGGDQPQH
TRBV6-2/TRBV6-3 TRBD2 ASSPTSGGSETQY
TRBV9 NA ASSGFRGYT
TRBV5-1 TRBD1 ASSWDRGHYGYT